The 32 T cell receptor beta chains given below trace back to one sample, sequenced in a study of cytotoxic CD8 clonotypes in ibrutinib-treated CLL. The protocol was immunoSEQ multiplex PCR, while the TCRdb copy is restricted to in-frame clones and leaves out a portion. The repertoire holds about 130,000 clones, with 75% to 85% as singletons. Here the sequenced sample was PBMCs, taken after 12 months of ibrutinib treatment. The receptors originated from a human donor with chronic lymphocytic leukemia.

The chain uses TRBV19 and TRBJ2-7; maybe TRBD2 (6 bases). The CDR3 has 17 amino acids. CDR1 is LNHDA and CDR2 is SQIVND in the germline V gene (reference sequence). V lost 4 bases and J lost 3, with 22 bases in between. The CDR3, as DNA: TGTGCCAGTAGTAATCAATATGACGCAACCGGGGGCTACGAGCAGTACTTC. Amino acids: CASSNQYDATGGYEQYF.

This rearrangement joins TRBV27 to TRBJ2-7; 12 bases are shared with TRBD1. This CDR3 is built from 15 residues. CDR1 MNHEY and CDR2 SMNVEV come from the germline V gene (reference sequence). Unmatched junction bases numbered 7, after V lost 3 bases and J lost 7 bases. CDR3 residues: CASSFGDRGLREQYF. The CDR3 DNA reads as TGTGCCAGCAGTTTTGGGGACAGGGGGCTTCGAGAGCAGTACTTC.

For the CDR3, the DNA is TGCGCCAGCAGCCTATCGACAGGGTTTAGGAGCACAGATACGCAGTATTTT. This sequence encodes CASSLSTGFRSTDTQYF. The chain is built from TRBV5-1 and TRBJ2-3; TRBD1 aligns across 7 bases. Germline V CDR1 and CDR2: SGHRS, YFSETQ. The CDR3 spans 17 residues. Trimming took 4 bases from V and 0 from J; bases not matched to a gene: 11.

This clone showed up just a few times. J is TRBJ2-7 and V is TRBV11-2; 7 nucleotides align to TRBD1. The V segment lost 5 bases and the J segment 4 bases; nucleotides outside the gene matches: 11. CDR3 size: 15 residues. Germline CDR1 and CDR2: SGHAT and FQNNGV. The CDR3 region is CASSTGMGQIYEQYF. The CDR3 DNA follows: TGTGCCAGCAGCACAGGGATGGGACAGATATACGAGCAGTACTTC.

Written as DNA, the CDR3 is TGTGCCATCAGTATGACTAGCGGAAACAATGAGCAGTTCTTC. Its translation is CAISMTSGNNEQFF. The chain recombines TRBV10-3 with TRBJ2-1; 9 bases align to TRBD2. The CDR3 runs to 14 residues. Germline V gene sequence: CDR1 ENHRY, CDR2 SYGVKD. V trimming: 5 bases; J trimming: 5 bases; junction bases outside the gene matches: 4.

This clone was picked up a small number of times. The gene calls are TRBV14 and TRBJ2-5; D gene unclear. From germline, CDR1 is SGHDN and CDR2 FVKESK. The CDR3 is 12 amino acids. Trimming removed 2 bases from V and 3 bases from J, with 4 bases in between. The CDR3 loop reads CASSQLEETQYF. CDR3 bases: TGTGCCAGCAGCCAACTAGAAGAGACCCAGTACTTC. The full variable domain, in which reference TRBV14 and TRBJ2-5 provide the parts outside the CDR3, is EAGVTQFPSHSVIEKGQTVTLRCDPISGHDNLYWYRRVMGKEIKFLLHFVKESKQDESGMPNNRFLAERTGGTYSTLKVQPAELEDSGVYFCASSQLEETQYFGPGTRLLVL.

The V and J genes are TRBV6-1 and TRBJ1-1; D is unresolved. The germline gives CDR1 MNHNS, CDR2 SASEGT. V was cut by 3 bases and J by 0 bases, with 11 bases left in between. The length of the CDR3 is 15 residues. CDR3 in amino acids: CASSDRGMMNTEAFF. The CDR3 DNA reads as TGTGCCAGCAGTGACCGGGGTATGATGAACACTGAAGCTTTCTTT.

J is TRBJ1-1 and V is TRBV10-3; the D is unclear. Germline V gene sequence: CDR1 ENHRY, CDR2 SYGVKD. This CDR3 spans 13 amino acids. With 6 bases removed from V and 1 base from J, the gap between germline ends came to 9 bases. The CDR3, as DNA: TGTGCCATCAGGCCCCCAGGGAACACTGAAGCTTTCTTT. Amino acid sequence: CAIRPPGNTEAFF.

This rearrangement joins TRBV11-3 to TRBJ2-3; unclear D gene. Deletions cut 0 bases from V and 4 bases from J, with 5 bases between. The CDR3 consists of 13 residues. CDR1 and CDR2 (germline): SGHNT, YENEEA. The CDR3 loop reads CASSLEGPDTQYF. The CDR3, as DNA: TGTGCCAGCAGCTTAGAGGGCCCAGATACGCAGTATTTT.

The V and J genes are TRBV29-1 and TRBJ2-2, with D perhaps being TRBD1 or TRBD2 (6 bases each). From germline, CDR1 is SQVTM and CDR2 ANQGSEA. V was pared by 4 bases and J by 4 bases, with 19 bases between. The CDR3 has 16 residues. The CDR3 is CSVVPGAGEFTGELFF. The CDR3 DNA reads as TGCAGCGTTGTACCGGGGGCAGGGGAATTCACCGGGGAGCTGTTTTTT.

V is TRBV28 and J is TRBJ2-4, with D possibly matching TRBD1 (6 bases). The CDR3 sequence is 16 residues long. V was shortened by 8 bases and J by 0 bases, with 17 bases between the two germline ends. CDR1 is MDHEN, CDR2 SYDVKM, per germline. The CDR3 nucleotides read TGTGCCAGCGCCAAACAGGGAACACTAGCCAAAAACATTCAGTACTTC. It translates to CASAKQGTLAKNIQYF. The full variable domain, with the rest looked up from reference TRBV28 and TRBJ2-4, is DVKVTQSSRYLVKRTGEKVFLECVQDMDHENMFWYRQDPGLGLRLIYFSYDVKMKEKGDIPEGYSVSREKKERFSLILESASTNQTSMYLCASAKQGTLAKNIQYFGAGTRLSVL.

This rearrangement joins TRBV27 to TRBJ2-7; 11 positions match TRBD2. This CDR3 is 14 amino acids long. The germline V gene has CDR1 MNHEY and CDR2 SMNVEV (reference sequence). The ends lost 6 bases at V and 3 bases at J; junction bases unmatched: 4. In DNA form, the CDR3 reads TGTGCCAGCAGCCCCGGGACTAGCGGCTACGAGCAGTACTTC. Translating gives CASSPGTSGYEQYF.

This chain connects TRBV7-2 to TRBJ1-1; 8 nucleotides align to TRBD1. The V and J ends lost 5 bases and 6 bases, in that order; junction bases with no gene match: 11. CDR1 and CDR2 (germline): SGHTA, FQGNSA. The CDR3 has 15 residues. For the CDR3, the DNA is TGTGCCAGCAGCCTGACAGGGGCCGCGAGGGCTGAAGCTTTCTTT. Translated, it gives CASSLTGAARAEAFF.

This clone was seen a handful of times. The chain is built from TRBV7-2 and TRBJ1-5; D gene unclear. This CDR3 contains 15 residues. The germline V and J ends were trimmed by 5 bases and 0 bases, with 11 bases remaining between them. Looked up from germline, CDR1 is SGHTA and CDR2 is FQGNSA. For the CDR3, the DNA is TGTGCCAGCAGCCCTTTCAAGGGTAGCAATCAGCCCCAGCATTTT. It codes for CASSPFKGSNQPQHF.

This clone was observed once. The chain recombines TRBV19 with TRBJ2-1, with 8 bases matching TRBD2. Germline CDR1 reads LNHDA; CDR2 reads SQIVND (reference sequence). The CDR3 length is 12 residues. The CDR3 region is CPEREMFYEQFF. The CDR3 DNA follows: TGTCCGGAGCGGGAGATGTTCTATGAGCAGTTCTTC.

As DNA, the CDR3 is TGTGCCAGCAGCTTATGGACTAGCGGGAGTGGGGCCGGGGAGCTGTTTTTT. Translating gives CASSLWTSGSGAGELFF. The chain is built from TRBV11-2 and TRBJ2-2, with 13 bases identical to TRBD2. Germline V gives CDR1 SGHAT, CDR2 FQNNGV. This CDR3 is 17 amino acids long. V shed 2 bases and J 6 bases; nucleotides not matched to a gene: 6.

CDR3 residues: CASSRGGDTGNTIYF. The CDR3 DNA reads TGTGCCAGCAGCAGAGGAGGAGACACTGGAAACACCATATATTTT. This chain uses TRBV28 with TRBJ1-3, with unresolved D. The germline V and J ends were trimmed by 6 bases and 2 bases, with 14 bases remaining between them. CDR1 and CDR2 (germline): MDHEN, SYDVKM. The CDR3 loop spans 15 amino acids. The variable domain in full, completed from reference TRBV28 and TRBJ1-3, reads DVKVTQSSRYLVKRTGEKVFLECVQDMDHENMFWYRQDPGLGLRLIYFSYDVKMKEKGDIPEGYSVSREKKERFSLILESASTNQTSMYLCASSRGGDTGNTIYFGEGSWLTVV.

The chain carries TRBV5-8 and TRBJ2-3; TRBD2 matches 8 bases. The CDR3 runs to 15 residues. V was clipped by 3 bases and J by 3 bases; unmatched bases: 6. Germline loops: CDR1 SGHTS, CDR2 YDEGEE. The CDR3 DNA sequence: TGTGCCAGCAGCTACGGGAGGGCCCTTACAGATACGCAGTATTTT. The encoded protein is CASSYGRALTDTQYF.

The DNA of the CDR3 is TGTGCCAGTAGTATTGTATTCAGGGGGCCGGACGAGCAGTACTTC. Translated: CASSIVFRGPDEQYF. The gene calls are TRBV19 and TRBJ2-7; 8 positions match TRBD1. This CDR3 region has 15 residues. CDR1 is LNHDA, CDR2 SQIVND, per germline (reference sequence). V lost 3 bases, J lost 5 bases, and 9 bases stayed unmatched.

This chain joins TRBV2 and TRBJ2-1; TRBD2 aligns across 8 bases. V lost 3 bases to trimming and J lost 0 bases; unmatched junction nucleotides: 13. The CDR3 length is 19 residues. Germline loops: CDR1 SNHLY, CDR2 FYNNEI. CDR3 sequence (DNA): TGTGCCAGCAGTGATGACGCGGTAGCGGGACCCCCCTCCTACAATGAGCAGTTCTTC. This codes for CASSDDAVAGPPSYNEQFF.

The chain joins TRBV5-1 to TRBJ1-1, with 9 nucleotides matching TRBD1. The CDR3 has 14 amino acids. Per the germline V gene, CDR1 is SGHRS and CDR2 is YFSETQ. The J segment lost 7 bases and the V segment lost 4 bases, leaving 8 bases of the junction unmatched. The CDR3 region is CASSARQGVGEAFF. The CDR3 nucleotides are TGCGCCAGCAGCGCAAGACAGGGGGTTGGTGAAGCTTTCTTT.

The chain couples TRBV6-5 to TRBJ2-2; D uncertain. The germline V gene has CDR1 MNHEY and CDR2 SVGAGI. This CDR3 spans 14 amino acids. Deletions cut 6 bases from V and 0 bases from J, with 8 bases between. Written as DNA, the CDR3 is TGTGCCAGCAGAGTCAGCCCGAACACCGGGGAGCTGTTTTTT. It encodes CASRVSPNTGELFF.

V usage is TRBV21-1 and J usage is TRBJ2-4; TRBD2 is the table's D call and was not checked against the DNA. TRBV21-1 is marked as a pseudogene. The CDR3 runs to 15 residues. The CDR3 region has the DNA TGTGCCAGCAGTAGGCTAGCGGGAGGGCCGAACATTCAGTACTTC. It is translated as CASSRLAGGPNIQYF.

The V and J genes are TRBV7-2 and TRBJ1-4, with a tentative D call TRBD1 (5 bases). The CDR3 has 17 amino acids. Germline CDR1 SGHTA, CDR2 FQGNSA. V was shortened by 5 bases and J by 0 bases, with 16 bases between the two germline ends. The CDR3 DNA reads TGTGCCAGCAGCGCCCCATTCGACAGTGCAACTAATGAAAAACTGTTTTTT. It translates to CASSAPFDSATNEKLFF.

This chain joins TRBV10-3 and TRBJ2-4; 7 bases are a match to TRBD2. This CDR3 is built from 16 residues. Per the germline V gene, CDR1 is ENHRY and CDR2 is SYGVKD. Losses at the gene ends were 2 bases for V and 0 bases for J; bases not matched to a gene: 4. The CDR3 coding sequence is TGTGCCATCAGTGAGAGGGAGGGATTAGCCAAAAACATTCAGTACTTC. Its protein is CAISEREGLAKNIQYF.

The chain combines TRBV4-3 with TRBJ2-1, with a weak D call TRBD2 (6 bases). Germline CDR1 LGHNA, CDR2 YSLEER. The CDR3 runs to 15 residues. V lost 0 bases and J lost 6, with 12 bases in between. This chain's CDR3 is CASSQDKGLSNEQFF. The CDR3 coding sequence is TGCGCCAGCAGCCAAGATAAGGGACTGTCCAATGAGCAGTTCTTC.

This clone was detected a few times. This rearrangement joins TRBV19 to TRBJ1-2; TRBD1 matches at 7 bases. Looked up from germline, CDR1 is LNHDA and CDR2 is SQIVND (reference sequence). The CDR3 sequence is 17 residues long. Unmatched junction bases numbered 13, after V lost 2 bases and J lost 4 bases. The DNA of the CDR3 is TGTGCCAGTAGTATACTCCTGGGGGGACAGTCGCTCTATGGCTACACCTTC. Its translation is CASSILLGGQSLYGYTF.

The rearrangement uses TRBV5-4 and TRBJ1-1; D is possibly TRBD1 (6 bases). Germline CDR1 is SGHNT and CDR2 is YYREEE (reference sequence). Between the trimmed V and J ends, which lost 0 bases and 7 bases, there was a span of 10 bases. This CDR3 has 13 amino acids. CDR3 coding DNA: TGTGCCAGCAGCTTGGACAGGGCGAATGAAGCTTTCTTT. As protein: CASSLDRANEAFF.

The J gene is TRBJ1-5, the V gene TRBV27, with D hard to call. This CDR3 contains 18 residues. Per the germline V gene, CDR1 is MNHEY and CDR2 is SMNVEV (reference sequence). V lost 2 bases and J lost 0, with 17 bases in between. The CDR3: CASSLIGPRSYSNQPQHF. For the CDR3, the DNA is TGTGCCAGCAGTTTAATAGGCCCCCGGTCTTATAGCAATCAGCCCCAGCATTTT.

A single count supports this clone. The chain links TRBV4-3 to TRBJ2-4, with D possibly TRBD1 on 5 matching bases. The CDR3 loop spans 13 amino acids. V lost 3 bases, J lost 13 bases, and 16 bases lay in between. In germline, CDR1 is LGHNA, CDR2 YSLEER. The CDR3 loop reads CASSHQAQGKQYF. The DNA for the CDR3 is TGCGCCAGCAGCCACCAAGCCCAGGGAAAGCAGTACTTC.

The genes are TRBV5-6 and TRBJ1-4; TRBD1 aligns across 9 bases. The length of the CDR3 is 19 residues. The germline gives CDR1 SGHDT, CDR2 YYEEEE. V dropped 4 bases and J dropped 3; count of bases not matched to a gene: 16. CDR3 DNA sequence: TGTGCCAGCAGCCCCGGACAGGGGAGTTGGGGACTCGCTAATGAAAAACTGTTTTTT. It is translated as CASSPGQGSWGLANEKLFF.

The chain has TRBV5-1 and TRBJ1-2; D gene ambiguous. This CDR3 has 16 amino acids. V was clipped by 2 bases and J by 0 bases, with 14 bases between them. Germline-derived CDR1 and CDR2 are SGHRS and YFSETQ. DNA for the CDR3: TGCGCCAGCAGCTTATCACCAACGATCACTAACTATGGCTACACCTTC. As protein: CASSLSPTITNYGYTF.